What follows are 16 T cell receptor beta chains derived from one specimen sequenced in a study of technical replicates of blood from several donors. TCRdb's copy holds only in-frame clones and misses some; the assay was immunoSEQ multiplex PCR. The sample yields around 61,000 clones, around 85% seen once. The sample comprised PBMCs. The receptors come from a human donor in good health. Some clones in this sample may be carry-over from other donors' samples.

This chain joins TRBV29-1 and TRBJ2-7, with unresolved D. The CDR3 has 13 residues. CDR1 SQVTM and CDR2 ANQGSEA come from the germline V gene. Trimming took off 3 bases at V and 2 bases at J, with 11 bases between the two ends. The CDR3 protein is CSVESADTYEQYF. In DNA, the CDR3 is TGCAGCGTTGAGTCTGCGGATACCTACGAGCAGTACTTC.

V gene TRBV5-1 combines with J gene TRBJ1-6, with 7 bases fitting TRBD1. The ends lost 5 bases at V and 8 bases at J; junction bases unmatched: 7. There are 14 residues in the CDR3. Germline lookup yields CDR1 SGHRS and CDR2 YFSETQ. The CDR3 nucleotides are TGCGCCAGCAGTACGGGACAGCCATATTCACCCCTCCACTTT. Translating it yields CASSTGQPYSPLHF.

V is TRBV2 and J is TRBJ2-7, with 9 nucleotides matching TRBD1. V gave up 3 bases and J gave up 1 base; unmatched junction bases: 7. This CDR3 has 16 amino acids. CDR1 is SNHLY and CDR2 is FYNNEI in the germline V gene. The CDR3 DNA is TGTGCCAGCAGTGAGGGGCCGGACAGGGGATCCTACGAGCAGTACTTC. Translating gives CASSEGPDRGSYEQYF.

This clone is a singleton in its sample. The CDR3 sequence: CASSVEVATDTQYF. In DNA, the CDR3 is TGTGCCAGCAGCGTAGAGGTAGCCACAGATACGCAGTATTTT. The V call is TRBV9, the J call TRBJ2-3; D remains ambiguous. From germline, CDR1 is SGDLS and CDR2 YYNGEE. Trimming shortened V by 0 bases and J by 2 bases, and 7 bases separated the two germline ends. This CDR3 is built from 14 residues.

The genes are TRBV7-3 and TRBJ2-2; 9 nucleotides line up with TRBD2. Germline-derived CDR1 and CDR2 are SGHTA and FQGTGA. V lost 0 bases and J lost 6; bases outside the gene matches: 8. This CDR3 contains 17 residues. Here the CDR3 DNA reads TGTGCCAGCAGCTTAACGGCGGCTAGCGGGGTCGCCGGGGAGCTGTTTTTT. Translated: CASSLTAASGVAGELFF.

This clone was seen just once. The chain joins TRBV5-6 to TRBJ2-1; D ambiguous. The germline V and J ends were trimmed by 0 bases and 9 bases, with 10 bases remaining between them. Germline lookup yields CDR1 SGHDT and CDR2 YYEEEE. The CDR3 is made up of 13 amino acids. CDR3 in DNA: TGTGCCAGCAGCTTGGTAGTAGCACGTGAGCAGTTCTTC. It specifies CASSLVVAREQFF.

The chain combines TRBV7-2 with TRBJ2-2; 9 bases align to TRBD1. Germline V gene sequence: CDR1 SGHTA, CDR2 FQGNSA. The CDR3 loop spans 15 amino acids. Unmatched junction bases numbered 6, after V lost 2 bases and J lost 8 bases. The CDR3 DNA sequence: TGTGCCAGCAGCTTAACAGGGGGCTTACTGGGGGAGCTGTTTTTT. It yields the protein CASSLTGGLLGELFF.

This clone has only one observation. The chain employs TRBV18 and TRBJ2-7, with D possibly TRBD1 on 5 matching bases. CDR1 is KGHSH and CDR2 is LQKENI in the germline V gene. This CDR3 has 13 residues. Trimming left V 3 bases short and J 2 bases short, with 8 bases between. This CDR3 is CASSPRQPYEQYF. CDR3 sequence (DNA): TGTGCCAGCTCACCTCGACAGCCCTACGAGCAGTACTTC.

The V call is TRBV5-1, the J call TRBJ2-7; weak D call: TRBD2 (5 bases). CDR1 and CDR2 from the germline V gene are SGHRS and YFSETQ. The CDR3 has 15 amino acids. Trimming removed 2 bases from V and 1 base from J, with 13 bases in between. The CDR3 loop reads CASSFSADRSYEQYF. The CDR3 DNA reads as TGCGCCAGCAGCTTTTCAGCGGATAGATCCTACGAGCAGTACTTC.

The chain couples TRBV5-1 to TRBJ2-3; 9 positions agree with TRBD1. The length of the CDR3 is 14 residues. With V trimmed by 4 bases and J by 4 bases, 4 bases remained unmatched. CDR1 is SGHRS and CDR2 is YFSETQ in the germline V gene. CDR3 amino acids: CASSTGGRADTQYF. The CDR3 DNA reads TGCGCCAGCAGCACAGGGGGCCGGGCAGATACGCAGTATTTT.

The rearrangement uses TRBV9 and TRBJ1-2, with 7 bases fitting TRBD1. V shed 0 bases and J 3 bases; nucleotides not matched to a gene: 5. This CDR3 spans 15 amino acids. Germline CDR1 SGDLS, CDR2 YYNGEE. In nucleotides, the CDR3 is TGTGCCAGCAGCGTAGACAGACAGGGCGACTATGGCTACACCTTC. It translates to CASSVDRQGDYGYTF. Based on the CDR3 plus reference TRBV9 and TRBJ1-2, the full variable domain is DSGVTQTPKHLITATGQRVTLRCSPRSGDLSVYWYQQSLDQGLQFLIQYYNGEERAKGNILERFSAQQFPDLHSELNLSSLELGDSALYFCASSVDRQGDYGYTFGSGTRLTVV.

The chain combines TRBV5-4 with TRBJ2-7; 7 bases map to TRBD2. This CDR3 spans 15 amino acids. CDR1 and CDR2 from the germline V gene are SGHNT and YYREEE (reference sequence). V lost 4 bases, J lost 0 bases, and 7 bases stayed unmatched. CDR3 in amino acids: CASSPTGTNSYEQYF. CDR3 sequence (DNA): TGTGCCAGCAGCCCGACCGGGACTAACTCCTACGAGCAGTACTTC.

The chain links TRBV6-5 to TRBJ1-2; D perhaps matches TRBD1 (5 bases). Deletions cut 3 bases from V and 7 bases from J, with 12 bases between. There are 13 residues in the CDR3. Germline assignment: CDR1 MNHEY and CDR2 SVGAGI. CDR3 sequence reads: CASSYAGRGGYTF. CDR3 bases: TGTGCCAGCAGTTATGCGGGGCGCGGTGGCTACACCTTC.

There are many counts of this clone. The chain employs TRBV5-1 and TRBJ2-5; 9 bases agree with TRBD2. Germline-derived CDR1 and CDR2 are SGHRS and YFSETQ. The CDR3 is 15 residues long. With 3 bases clipped from V and 2 bases from J, the junction kept 5 bases outside the gene matches. In DNA form, the CDR3 reads TGCGCCAGCAGCTACTACAGCGGGGGGCAAGAGACCCAGTACTTC. The encoded protein is CASSYYSGGQETQYF.

This chain uses TRBV4-3 with TRBJ1-1; the D is unclear. This CDR3 spans 14 amino acids. Germline CDR1 and CDR2: LGHNA and YSLEER. With 0 bases removed from V and 3 bases from J, the gap between germline ends came to 8 bases. CDR3 DNA: TGCGCCAGCAGCCAAGATGGGCAGTACACTGAAGCTTTCTTT. This encodes CASSQDGQYTEAFF.

V and J are TRBV4-3 and TRBJ1-3; D perhaps matches TRBD1 (5 bases). V shed 0 bases and J shed 2 bases, with 5 bases lying between them. Germline V gene sequence: CDR1 LGHNA, CDR2 YSLEER. The CDR3 covers 14 residues. For the CDR3, the DNA is TGCGCCAGCAGCCAAGACAGGGCTGGAAACACCATATATTTT. Translating it yields CASSQDRAGNTIYF.